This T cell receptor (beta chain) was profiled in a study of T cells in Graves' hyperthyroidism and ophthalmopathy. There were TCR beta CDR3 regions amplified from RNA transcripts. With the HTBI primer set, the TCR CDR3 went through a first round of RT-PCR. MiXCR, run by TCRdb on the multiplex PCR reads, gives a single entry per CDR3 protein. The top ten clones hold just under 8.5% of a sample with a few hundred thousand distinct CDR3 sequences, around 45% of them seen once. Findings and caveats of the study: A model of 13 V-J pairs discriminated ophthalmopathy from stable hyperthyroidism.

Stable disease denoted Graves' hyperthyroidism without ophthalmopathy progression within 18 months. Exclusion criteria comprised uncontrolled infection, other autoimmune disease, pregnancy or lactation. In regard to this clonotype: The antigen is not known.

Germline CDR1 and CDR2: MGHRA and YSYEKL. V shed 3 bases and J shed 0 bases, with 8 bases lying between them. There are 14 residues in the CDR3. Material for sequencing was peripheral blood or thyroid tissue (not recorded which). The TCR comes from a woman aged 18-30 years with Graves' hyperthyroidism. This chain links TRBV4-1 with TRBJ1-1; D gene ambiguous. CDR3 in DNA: TGCGCCAGCAGCCATGGCCCGGTGAACACTGAAGCTTTCTTT. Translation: CASSHGPVNTEAFF.